Below are 5 T cell receptor beta chains sequenced from a single sample in a study of OX40 agonist ivuxolimab in advanced cancers. Measured with immunoSEQ multiplex PCR; TCRdb has only the in-frame clones, and not every one. The sample has tens of thousands of clones, roughly 90% seen once. This sample comprised CD4+ or CD8+ T cells sorted from blood, obtained in a trial of the OX40 agonist ivuxolimab. Receptors originate from an adult with an advanced solid tumor such as melanoma, head and neck, liver or kidney cancer.

The rearrangement uses TRBV9 and TRBJ2-1; D possibly corresponds to TRBD2 (6 bases). CDR3 size: 17 residues. CDR1 and CDR2 from the germline V gene are SGDLS and YYNGEE. Trimming cost V 0 bases and J 1 base, with 14 bases left between them. This CDR3 reads CASSVARAGRSYNEQFF. The CDR3 region has the DNA TGTGCCAGCAGCGTAGCCCGTGCGGGGAGGTCCTACAATGAGCAGTTCTTC.

The chain is built from TRBV27 and TRBJ2-5; 7 bases align to TRBD2. CDR1 and CDR2 (germline): MNHEY, SMNVEV (reference sequence). With 9 bases clipped from V and 1 base from J, the junction kept 5 bases outside the gene matches. The CDR3 is made up of 13 amino acids. In nucleotides, the CDR3 is TGTGCCAGTCTGGGGGGGAGCCAAGAGACCCAGTACTTC. Translated: CASLGGSQETQYF.

This clone was seen a single time. The V and J genes are TRBV2 and TRBJ2-7; D not resolved. V was trimmed by 4 bases and J by 4 bases, leaving 8 bases between them. The CDR3 has 12 amino acids. In germline, CDR1 is SNHLY, CDR2 FYNNEI. CDR3 DNA: TGTGCCAGCAGTGTTGCTGGGTACGAGCAGTACTTC. Protein: CASSVAGYEQYF.

The chain joins TRBV6-1 to TRBJ1-5, with D maybe TRBD1 (6 bases). The length of the CDR3 is 16 residues. Deletions cut 2 bases from V and 7 bases from J, with 18 bases between. The germline V gene has CDR1 MNHNS and CDR2 SASEGT. CDR3 in amino acids: CASSESLRGTGQPQHF. The CDR3 DNA follows: TGTGCCAGCAGTGAAAGTCTCAGGGGCACGGGACAGCCCCAGCATTTT.

The chain is built from TRBV29-1 and TRBJ2-1; 9 bases are shared with TRBD2. This CDR3 region has 14 residues. Trimming removed 3 bases from V and 8 bases from J; junction bases left unmatched: 8. Germline CDR1 is SQVTM and CDR2 is ANQGSEA. Here the CDR3 reads CSVEAGGVGDEQFF. In nucleotides, the CDR3 is TGCAGCGTTGAGGCGGGAGGGGTCGGCGATGAGCAGTTCTTC.